The 29 T cell receptor beta chains in this list originate from one sample, sequenced in a study of tumor and adjacent non-tumor tissue in lung cancer. The template was RNA from unsorted bulk tissue. The normal lung tissue was taken more than 3 cm from the tumor edge. Three rounds of nested PCR, following a modified ARM-PCR protocol, produced the TCRbeta library. TCRdb re-called the multiplex PCR reads with MiXCR, one entry per CDR3 protein. Among 70,000 to 95,000 distinct CDR3 sequences, over 60% were seen once, and the ten largest hold around 40%. The sequencing input was distant non-tumor lung tissue. These receptors came from an older man with non-small cell lung cancer.

Regarding this clonotype: Given a much more abundant clone one base away, this may be a read error. The chain has TRBV6-5 and TRBJ1-6; D unresolved. There are 16 residues in the CDR3. CDR1 is MNHEY, CDR2 SVGAGI, per germline. CDR3 DNA: TGTGCCAGCAGTTACCCGATTGGGCAGGCTCATTCACCCCTCCAGTTT. This gives the protein CASSYPIGQAHSPLQF.

This chain uses TRBV12-3 or TRBV12-4 with TRBJ2-7; TRBD1 matches at 8 bases. J was trimmed by 3 bases and V by 9 bases; bases with no gene match: 10. The CDR3 consists of 14 residues. In nucleotides, the CDR3 is TGTGCCAGTAATTTACGGACAGGGTTCTACGAGCAGTACTTC. Translated, it gives CASNLRTGFYEQYF.

Turning to this clonotype: One junction end disagrees with the germline gene, perhaps due to a read error. V usage is TRBV5-4 and J usage is TRBJ1-1; D not resolved. The CDR3 totals 15 residues. Germline V gene sequence: CDR1 SGHNT, CDR2 YYREEE (reference sequence). The CDR3 loop is CASSSPKGENSEAFF. The CDR3 bases are TGTGCCAGCAGCTCACCCAAGGGAGAGAACAGTGAAGCTTTTTTT.

This sequence joins TRBV4-2 and TRBJ2-1; no clear D. The length of the CDR3 is 15 residues. CDR1 and CDR2 from the germline V gene are LGHNA and YNFKEQ. V lost 0 bases and J lost 3, with 9 bases in between. The CDR3 DNA is TGTGCCAGCAGCCAAGATCAGGACCTCTACAATGAGCAGTTCTTC. This gives the protein CASSQDQDLYNEQFF.

Notes on this clonotype: At one boundary the junction diverges from the germline segment, which might be a read error. CDR3 loop: CTSSDTGELFF. CDR3 DNA: TGTACCAGCAGTGACACCGGGGAGCTGTTTTTT. The chain uses TRBV10-2 and TRBJ2-2; D is uncertain. CDR1 WSHSY and CDR2 SAAADI come from the germline V gene. The CDR3 covers 11 residues.

This clonotype was seen more than once but under ten times. V and J are TRBV7-2 and TRBJ2-3; D uncertain. V lost 2 bases, J lost 0 bases, and 6 bases lay in between. The CDR3 runs to 14 residues. Looked up from germline, CDR1 is SGHTA and CDR2 is FQGNSA. The CDR3 coding sequence is TGTGCCAGCAGCTTAATGGCGAGCACAGATACGCAGTATTTT. It yields the protein CASSLMASTDTQYF.

This clonotype appeared many times. CDR3 bases: TGTGCCAGCAGCTTAGATCACACAATTGTAGAGACCCAGTACTTC. It translates to CASSLDHTIVETQYF. The chain couples TRBV11-2 to TRBJ2-5; D unresolved. Germline V gene lookup returns CDR1 SGHAT and CDR2 FQNNGV. Trimming shortened V by 0 bases and J by 4 bases, and 12 bases separated the two germline ends. This CDR3 has 15 residues.

As for this clonotype: A much larger clone differs from this one at a single base, so this may be a read error. This chain joins TRBV6-5 and TRBJ1-1, with D possibly matching TRBD1 (6 bases). The CDR3 spans 16 residues. CDR1 is MNHEY and CDR2 is SVGAGI in the germline V gene. CDR3 sequence reads: CASGYVGGADLTEAFF. CDR3 DNA: TGTGCCAGCGGTTACGTGGGGGGGGCGGATCTGACTGAAGCTTTCTTT.

The chain has TRBV12-3 or TRBV12-4 and TRBJ2-7; TRBD2 is a possible D gene (5 bases). The CDR3 runs 15 residues. Trimming took off 3 bases at V and 3 bases at J, with 15 bases between the two ends. CDR3 in DNA: TGTGCCAGCAGTTTCTCACCGGGAACAATCTACGAGCAGTACTTC. Translating it yields CASSFSPGTIYEQYF.

Worth noting for this clonotype: Possible read error: a much larger clone is one base away. The rearrangement joins TRBV29-1 to TRBJ1-1; D is unclear. The CDR3 sequence is 14 residues long. The V gene's germline CDR1 is SQVTM and CDR2 ANQGSEA. Trimming shortened V by 7 bases and J by 7 bases, and 22 bases separated the two germline ends. The CDR3 DNA reads as TGCAGCGGCAAAAGAGGCCCAGCAGCGAATGAAGCTTTCTTT. Translating gives CSGKRGPAANEAFF.

About this clonotype: The germline gene is not matched at one end of the junction; a read error may be the cause. The chain is built from TRBV11-2 and TRBJ2-5; tentative D call: TRBD1 (6 bases). The germline gives CDR1 SGHAT, CDR2 FQNNGV. The CDR3 consists of 15 residues. CDR3 region: CASSPGTSGQEIQYF. In nucleotides, the CDR3 is TGTGCCAGCAGCCCGGGGACATCTGGGCAAGAGATCCAGTACTTC.

The chain recombines TRBV28 with TRBJ2-7; possibly TRBD1 or TRBD2 for D (5 bases each). The CDR3 sequence is 16 residues long. V lost 5 bases and J 4 bases, leaving 21 bases between the germline ends. From germline, CDR1 is MDHEN and CDR2 SYDVKM. The CDR3, as DNA: TGTGCCAGCAGTCCTATGGGACGGGGATTGCCTTACGAGCAGTACTTC. Translation: CASSPMGRGLPYEQYF.

Points on this clonotype: One end of the junction is discordant with germline, which a read error may explain. The gene calls are TRBV5-5 and TRBJ2-6, with a possible D match to TRBD1 (5 bases). The CDR3 sequence is 17 residues long. From germline, CDR1 is SGHKS and CDR2 YYEKEE (reference sequence). CDR3 region: CASNLVDRFSGANVLTF. CDR3 sequence (DNA): TGTGCCAGCAACTTGGTCGATAGATTCTCTGGGGCCAATGTCCTGACTTTC.

This clonotype was picked up a small number of times. The V gene is TRBV6-5, the J gene TRBJ1-2; D possibly corresponds to TRBD1 (6 bases). Trimming cost V 5 bases and J 9 bases, with 22 bases left between them. This CDR3 has 15 amino acids. CDR1 is MNHEY, CDR2 SVGAGI, per germline. CDR3 DNA: TGTGCCAGCAGTGCTACAGGGATGGGCACTTATAGCTACACCTTC. Translated, it gives CASSATGMGTYSYTF.

Notes on this clonotype: The conserved final phenylalanine or tryptophan is absent from the CDR3, which likely points to a read error. The rearrangement joins TRBV11-3 to TRBJ2-5, with 8 positions matching TRBD2. Germline loops: CDR1 SGHNT, CDR2 YENEEA. This CDR3 comprises 13 residues. The CDR3 is CPSSNSGKETQYS. Here the CDR3 DNA reads TGTCCCAGCAGTAATAGCGGGAAGGAGACCCAGTACTCC.

The CDR3 nucleotides are TGTGCCAGCAGGGGCGGCAGTATTGGCAATGAGCAGTTCTTC. Residues: CASRGGSIGNEQFF. The chain joins TRBV7-3 to TRBJ2-1; D remains ambiguous. Trimming stripped 6 bases from V and 6 bases from J, with 15 bases between. This CDR3 has 14 amino acids. From germline, CDR1 is SGHTA and CDR2 FQGTGA.

The chain recombines TRBV11-3 with TRBJ1-5; no clear D. The DNA end is a closer match to TRBJ2-3, so the J assignment may be wrong. This CDR3 has 13 amino acids. Germline loops: CDR1 SGHNT, CDR2 YENEEA. Here the CDR3 DNA reads TGTGCCAGCAGCTTAGATGCGGCTCAGGCCCAGTATTTT. As protein: CASSLDAAQAQYF.

This clonotype has ten or more counts. The chain couples TRBV5-4 to TRBJ1-2, with D perhaps TRBD1 (5 bases). Germline CDR1 reads SGHNT; CDR2 reads YYREEE (reference sequence). CDR3 length equals 16 residues. Trimming took 0 bases from V and 8 from J, leaving 20 bases between them. CDR3 residues: CASSLDGRERLMGYTF. In nucleotides, the CDR3 is TGTGCCAGCAGCTTGGATGGCAGGGAGAGGTTAATGGGCTACACCTTC.

The chain has TRBV6-2 or TRBV6-3 and TRBJ2-1; the D gene is possibly TRBD1 (5 bases). CDR1 and CDR2 from the germline V gene are MNHEY and SVGEGT. The CDR3 is 12 amino acids. The V end lost 6 bases, the J end lost 10 bases, and 13 bases lay between the germline ends. The CDR3 reads CASRYRPTEQFF. The CDR3 DNA reads as TGTGCCAGCAGATACAGGCCGACAGAGCAGTTCTTC.

Comments on this clonotype: The conserved closing phenylalanine or tryptophan is absent in this CDR3, likely reflecting a read error. The chain carries TRBV11-1 and TRBJ2-5; D may be TRBD1 (6 bases). Germline CDR1 reads SGHAT; CDR2 reads FQDESV (reference sequence). The CDR3 is 13 residues long. Trimming took off 9 bases at V and 5 bases at J, with 16 bases between the two ends. The CDR3 here is CASTSGVSETQYV. CDR3 sequence (DNA): TGTGCCAGTACGTCAGGGGTTTCTGAGACCCAGTACGTC.

Regarding this clonotype: Its ends do not fully match the called genes, so a read error is possible. The gene calls are TRBV6-2 or TRBV6-3 and TRBJ2-5; D might be TRBD1 (6 bases). This CDR3 has 16 residues. Germline V gene data show CDR1 as MNHEY and CDR2 as SVGEGT. The CDR3 sequence: CDSSSGLGGDLETQYF. In DNA, the CDR3 is TGTGACAGCAGTTCCGGGCTAGGGGGAGATTTGGAGACCCAGTACTTC.

On this clonotype itself: Mismatch with germline at one junction end may stem from a read error. V gene TRBV29-1 combines with J gene TRBJ2-7; unclear D gene. CDR1 and CDR2 (germline): SQVTM, ANQGSEA. This CDR3 comprises 12 residues. The CDR3 loop is CSSDDGSYEQYF. The CDR3 bases are TGTAGCAGTGATGACGGTTCCTACGAGCAGTACTTC.

The V and J genes are TRBV7-8 and TRBJ2-2; no firm D call. This CDR3 has 13 residues. Germline values: CDR1 SGHVS, CDR2 FQNEAQ. V was cut by 11 bases and J by 6 bases, with 16 bases left in between. CDR3 region: CAGSLVGAGELFF. CDR3 nucleotides: TGTGCCGGAAGCTTAGTTGGGGCCGGGGAGCTGTTTTTT.

Regarding this clonotype: Being one base from a much bigger clone, this may be a read error. CDR3: CASRKGGSTGTQYF. The CDR3 DNA reads as TGTGCCAGCAGGAAAGGGGGAAGCACAGGTACGCAGTATTTT. The chain carries TRBV6-5 and TRBJ2-3; tentative D call: TRBD1 (6 bases). Per germline, CDR1 MNHEY and CDR2 SVGAGI. The CDR3 is 14 amino acids.

Comment on this clonotype: One end of the junction does not line up with germline, which may come from a read error. The chain uses TRBV6-9 and TRBJ2-5; D perhaps matches TRBD1 (5 bases). Per the germline V gene, CDR1 is MNHGY and CDR2 is SVAAGI. The CDR3 has 19 residues. CDR3 in DNA: TGTGTCGGAAGGAAAAAGACAGTTCACCGTGACTCCGACCAGGAGACCCAGTACTTC. This encodes CVGRKKTVHRDSDQETQYF.

As to this clonotype: Its ends do not fully match the called genes, so a read error is possible. The V and J genes are TRBV11-2 and TRBJ2-1; 7 positions agree with TRBD2. Per the germline V gene, CDR1 is SGHAT and CDR2 is FQNNGV. CDR3 length: 15 residues. This CDR3 reads CASSISGLSYNDQFF. For the CDR3, the DNA is TGTGCCAGCAGCATTAGCGGGCTCTCCTACAATGATCAGTTCTTC.

On this clonotype: At one end the junction does not follow the germline gene, possibly because of a read error. CDR3 sequence reads: CTSSRPGSGIGSGNAIYF. The DNA of the CDR3 is TGTACCAGCAGTCGTCCCGGGTCAGGGATCGGCTCTGGAAACGCCATATATTTT. V and J are TRBV12-3 or TRBV12-4 and TRBJ1-3; TRBD1 might be the D (5 bases). CDR3 size: 18 residues.

The V call is TRBV20-1, the J call TRBJ1-1; unclear D gene. The CDR3 is made up of 13 amino acids. CDR1 and CDR2 from the germline V gene are DFQATT and SNEGSKA (reference sequence). DNA for the CDR3: TGCGCGCAGGCGGACCCCATGAACACTGAAGCTTTCTTT. It specifies CAQADPMNTEAFF.

This clonotype was counted at least ten times. V is TRBV7-3 and J is TRBJ2-3, with 12 bases matching TRBD1. Per germline, CDR1 SGHTA and CDR2 FQGTGA. V shed 0 bases and J 3 bases; nucleotides not matched to a gene: 7. The CDR3 is 18 residues long. The chain's CDR3 is CASSLTRGTGGETDTQYF. The CDR3 DNA is TGTGCCAGCAGCTTAACAAGGGGGACAGGGGGCGAGACAGATACGCAGTATTTT.